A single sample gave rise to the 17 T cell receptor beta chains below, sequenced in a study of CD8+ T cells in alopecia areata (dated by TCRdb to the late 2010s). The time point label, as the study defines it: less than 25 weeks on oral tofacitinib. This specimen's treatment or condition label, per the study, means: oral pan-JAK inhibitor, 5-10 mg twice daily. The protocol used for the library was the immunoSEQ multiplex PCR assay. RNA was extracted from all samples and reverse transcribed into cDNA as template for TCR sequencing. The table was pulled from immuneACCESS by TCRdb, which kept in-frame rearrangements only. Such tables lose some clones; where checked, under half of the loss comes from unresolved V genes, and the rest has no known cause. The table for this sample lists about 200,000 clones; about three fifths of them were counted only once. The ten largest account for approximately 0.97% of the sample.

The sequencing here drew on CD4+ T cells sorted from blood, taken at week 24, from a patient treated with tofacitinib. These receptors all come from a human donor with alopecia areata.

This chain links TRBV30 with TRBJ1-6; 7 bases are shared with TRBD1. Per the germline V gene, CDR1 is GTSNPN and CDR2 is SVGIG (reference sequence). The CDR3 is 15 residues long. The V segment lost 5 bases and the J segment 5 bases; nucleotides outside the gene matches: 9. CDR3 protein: CAWAHRQGDNSPLHF. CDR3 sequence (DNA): TGTGCCTGGGCCCACCGACAGGGAGATAATTCACCCCTCCACTTT.

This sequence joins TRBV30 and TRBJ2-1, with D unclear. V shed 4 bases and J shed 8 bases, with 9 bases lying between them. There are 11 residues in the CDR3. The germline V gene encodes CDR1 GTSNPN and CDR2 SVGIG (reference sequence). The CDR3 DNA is TGTGCCTGGAATCGGGTGGATGAGCAGTTCTTC. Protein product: CAWNRVDEQFF.

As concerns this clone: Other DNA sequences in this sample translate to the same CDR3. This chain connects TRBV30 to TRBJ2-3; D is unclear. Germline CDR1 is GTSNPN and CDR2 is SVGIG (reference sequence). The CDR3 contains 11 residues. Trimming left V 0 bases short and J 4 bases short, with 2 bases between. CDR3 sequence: CAWSVPDTQYF. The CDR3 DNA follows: TGTGCCTGGAGTGTACCAGATACGCAGTATTTT.

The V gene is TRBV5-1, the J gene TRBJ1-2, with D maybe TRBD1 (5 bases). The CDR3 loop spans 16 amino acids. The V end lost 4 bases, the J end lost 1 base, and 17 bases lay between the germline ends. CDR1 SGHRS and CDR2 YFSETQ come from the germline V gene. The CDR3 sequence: CASSPGTAGVNYGYTF. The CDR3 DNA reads TGCGCCAGCAGCCCGGGGACCGCCGGAGTTAACTATGGCTACACCTTC. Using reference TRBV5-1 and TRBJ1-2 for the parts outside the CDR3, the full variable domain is KAGVTQTPRYLIKTRGQQVTLSCSPISGHRSVSWYQQTPGQGLQFLFEYFSETQRNKGNFPGRFSGRQFSNSRSEMNVSTLELGDSALYLCASSPGTAGVNYGYTFGSGTRLTVV.

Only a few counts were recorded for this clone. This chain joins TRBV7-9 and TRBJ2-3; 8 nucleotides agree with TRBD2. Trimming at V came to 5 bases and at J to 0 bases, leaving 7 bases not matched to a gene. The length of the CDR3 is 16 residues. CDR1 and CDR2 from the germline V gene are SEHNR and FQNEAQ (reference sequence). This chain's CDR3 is CASSRAERGSTDTQYF. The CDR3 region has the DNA TGTGCCAGCAGCCGAGCTGAGCGGGGGAGCACAGATACGCAGTATTTT.

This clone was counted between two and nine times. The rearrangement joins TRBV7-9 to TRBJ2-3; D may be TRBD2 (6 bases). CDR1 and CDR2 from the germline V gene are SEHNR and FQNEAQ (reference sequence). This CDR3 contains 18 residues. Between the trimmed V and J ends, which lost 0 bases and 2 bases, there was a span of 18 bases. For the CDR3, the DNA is TGTGCCAGCAGCTTAGCGGGGGGTTCAAGCTGGGCCACAGATACGCAGTATTTT. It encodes CASSLAGGSSWATDTQYF.

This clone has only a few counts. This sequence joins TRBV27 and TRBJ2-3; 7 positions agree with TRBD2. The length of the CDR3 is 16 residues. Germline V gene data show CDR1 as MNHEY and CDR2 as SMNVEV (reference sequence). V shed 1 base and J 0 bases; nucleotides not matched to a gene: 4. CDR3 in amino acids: CASSLFSSGSTDTQYF. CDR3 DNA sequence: TGTGCCAGCAGTTTATTTTCTAGCGGTAGCACAGATACGCAGTATTTT.

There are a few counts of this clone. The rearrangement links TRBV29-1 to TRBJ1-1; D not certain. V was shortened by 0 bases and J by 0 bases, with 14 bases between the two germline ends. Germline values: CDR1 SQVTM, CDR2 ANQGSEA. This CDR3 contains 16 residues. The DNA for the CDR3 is TGCAGCGTTGAAGATGGGAGGGTCTTCATGAACACTGAAGCTTTCTTT. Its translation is CSVEDGRVFMNTEAFF.

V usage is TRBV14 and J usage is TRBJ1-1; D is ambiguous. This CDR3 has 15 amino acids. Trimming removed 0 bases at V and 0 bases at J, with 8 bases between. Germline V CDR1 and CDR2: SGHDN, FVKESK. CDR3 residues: CASSQEAQMNTEAFF. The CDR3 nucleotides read TGTGCCAGCAGCCAAGAGGCCCAGATGAACACTGAAGCTTTCTTT. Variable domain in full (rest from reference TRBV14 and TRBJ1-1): EAGVTQFPSHSVIEKGQTVTLRCDPISGHDNLYWYRRVMGKEIKFLLHFVKESKQDESGMPNNRFLAERTGGTYSTLKVQPAELEDSGVYFCASSQEAQMNTEAFFGQGTRLTVV.

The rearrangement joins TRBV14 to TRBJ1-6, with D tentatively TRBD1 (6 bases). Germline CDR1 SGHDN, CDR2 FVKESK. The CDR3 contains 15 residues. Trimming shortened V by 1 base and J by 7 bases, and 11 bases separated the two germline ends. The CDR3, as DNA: TGTGCCAGCAGCCAAGGACGGGGGCGGAATTCACCCCTCCACTTT. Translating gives CASSQGRGRNSPLHF. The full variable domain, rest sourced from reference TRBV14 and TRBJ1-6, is EAGVTQFPSHSVIEKGQTVTLRCDPISGHDNLYWYRRVMGKEIKFLLHFVKESKQDESGMPNNRFLAERTGGTYSTLKVQPAELEDSGVYFCASSQGRGRNSPLHFGNGTRLTVT.

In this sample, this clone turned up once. CDR3 amino acids: CSVEGGVKSYQETQYF. The CDR3 DNA sequence: TGCAGCGTTGAGGGCGGGGTTAAATCGTACCAAGAGACCCAGTACTTC. The chain carries TRBV29-1 and TRBJ2-5; TRBD2 is a possible D gene (6 bases). In germline, CDR1 is SQVTM, CDR2 ANQGSEA. The CDR3 is 16 residues long. V gave up 3 bases and J gave up 0 bases, with 17 bases separating them. The variable domain in full, with the rest retrieved from reference TRBV29-1 and TRBJ2-5, is SAVISQKPSRDICQRGTSLTIQCQVDSQVTMMFWYRQQPGQSLTLIATANQGSEATYESGFVIDKFPISRPNLTFSTLTVSNMSPEDSSIYLCSVEGGVKSYQETQYFGPGTRLLVL.

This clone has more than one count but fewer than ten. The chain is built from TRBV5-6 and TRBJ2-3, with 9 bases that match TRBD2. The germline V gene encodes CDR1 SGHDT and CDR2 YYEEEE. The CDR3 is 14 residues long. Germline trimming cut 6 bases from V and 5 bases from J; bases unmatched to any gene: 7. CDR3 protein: CASIAGGPVDTQYF. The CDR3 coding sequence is TGTGCCAGCATCGCGGGGGGGCCCGTAGATACGCAGTATTTT.

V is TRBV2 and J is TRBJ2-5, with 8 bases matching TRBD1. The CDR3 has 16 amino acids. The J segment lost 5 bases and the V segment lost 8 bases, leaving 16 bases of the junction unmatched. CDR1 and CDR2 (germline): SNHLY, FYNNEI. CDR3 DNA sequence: TGTGCCAGCCGCACATTGGACAGGGTGGTCATGGAGACCCAGTACTTC. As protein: CASRTLDRVVMETQYF.

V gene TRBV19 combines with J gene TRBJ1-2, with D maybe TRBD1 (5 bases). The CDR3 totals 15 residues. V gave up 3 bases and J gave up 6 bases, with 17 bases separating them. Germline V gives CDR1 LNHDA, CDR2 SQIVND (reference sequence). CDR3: CASSIAREIFNGYTF. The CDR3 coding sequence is TGTGCCAGTAGTATCGCCAGGGAGATTTTTAATGGCTACACCTTC.

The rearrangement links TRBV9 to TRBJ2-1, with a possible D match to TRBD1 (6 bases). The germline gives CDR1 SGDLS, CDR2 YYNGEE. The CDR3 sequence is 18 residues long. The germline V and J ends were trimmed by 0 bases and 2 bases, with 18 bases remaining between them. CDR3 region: CASSVDPVQDSPYNEQFF. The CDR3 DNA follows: TGTGCCAGCAGCGTAGATCCGGTCCAGGACAGCCCCTACAATGAGCAGTTCTTC. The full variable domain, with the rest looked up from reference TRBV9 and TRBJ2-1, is DSGVTQTPKHLITATGQRVTLRCSPRSGDLSVYWYQQSLDQGLQFLIQYYNGEERAKGNILERFSAQQFPDLHSELNLSSLELGDSALYFCASSVDPVQDSPYNEQFFGPGTRLTVL.

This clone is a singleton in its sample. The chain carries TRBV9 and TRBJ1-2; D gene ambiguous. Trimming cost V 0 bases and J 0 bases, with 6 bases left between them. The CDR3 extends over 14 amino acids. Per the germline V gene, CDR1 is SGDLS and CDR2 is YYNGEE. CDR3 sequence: CASSVAGTNYGYTF. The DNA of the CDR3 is TGTGCCAGCAGCGTAGCCGGAACTAACTATGGCTACACCTTC.

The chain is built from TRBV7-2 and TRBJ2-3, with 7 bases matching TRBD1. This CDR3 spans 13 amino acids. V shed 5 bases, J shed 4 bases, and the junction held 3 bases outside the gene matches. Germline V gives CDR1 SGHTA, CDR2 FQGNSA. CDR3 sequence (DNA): TGTGCCAGCAGCCGACAGGGTGCAGATACGCAGTATTTT. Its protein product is CASSRQGADTQYF.